The next 23 T cell receptor beta chains were all read from a single sample in a study of blood T cells in healthy people across ages. Together with a sample-barcoded 5' primer, a J-beta primer mix was included in a second PCR lasting about 7 to 12 cycles. TCRdb re-called the 5' RACE reads with MiXCR, one entry per CDR3 protein. Of roughly 500,000 distinct CDR3 sequences listed, roughly 29% were seen once; the top ten hold about a fifth. The sample comprised blood. These receptors came from an older woman in good health.

This clonotype was detected only a few times. The chain recombines TRBV5-1 with TRBJ1-2, with D possibly matching TRBD1 (6 bases). The V and J ends lost 1 base and 5 bases respectively, with 18 bases between them. This CDR3 region has 16 residues. CDR1 and CDR2 (germline): SGHRS, YFSETQ. The CDR3 DNA follows: TGCGCCAGCAGCTTGAATCCCGGGGGCGGGGGATATGGCTACACCTTC. Amino acids: CASSLNPGGGGYGYTF. The whole variable domain, remainder taken from reference TRBV5-1 and TRBJ1-2, is KAGVTQTPRYLIKTRGQQVTLSCSPISGHRSVSWYQQTPGQGLQFLFEYFSETQRNKGNFPGRFSGRQFSNSRSEMNVSTLELGDSALYLCASSLNPGGGGYGYTFGSGTRLTVV.

This clonotype has just a few counts. This chain uses TRBV5-1 with TRBJ2-3; D unclear. Germline lookup yields CDR1 SGHRS and CDR2 YFSETQ. With 4 bases removed from V and 4 bases from J, the gap between germline ends came to 16 bases. This CDR3 spans 15 amino acids. The CDR3 loop is CASSVPGSAPDTQYF. The DNA of the CDR3 is TGCGCCAGCAGCGTACCCGGGTCGGCTCCAGATACGCAGTATTTT.

This chain links TRBV12-3 or TRBV12-4 with TRBJ1-3; D unclear. The CDR3 runs 16 residues. The V gene lost 5 bases and the J gene lost 2 bases, with 16 bases spanning the gap. CDR3 residues: CASSPSLFGAGNTIYF. The CDR3 nucleotides read TGTGCCAGCAGTCCCTCCCTTTTCGGGGCTGGAAACACCATATATTTT.

The CDR3: CSANSMGGEKLFF. The DNA for the CDR3 is TGCAGTGCTAATTCCATGGGGGGTGAAAAACTGTTTTTT. This chain links TRBV20-1 with TRBJ1-4, with D possibly being TRBD1 (5 bases). CDR1 and CDR2 from the germline V gene are DFQATT and SNEGSKA (reference sequence). The CDR3 sequence is 13 residues long. Deletions cut 4 bases from V and 7 bases from J, with 13 bases between.

This clonotype was recorded at least ten times. The chain recombines TRBV4-3 with TRBJ2-7, with 7 bases matching TRBD2. V lost 1 base, J lost 3 bases, and 6 bases stayed unmatched. CDR3 length: 15 residues. Per the germline V gene, CDR1 is LGHNA and CDR2 is YSLEER. The CDR3 nucleotides are TGCGCCAGCAGCCAAGGGAATGGGAGGGGCTACGAGCAGTACTTC. Translated, it gives CASSQGNGRGYEQYF.

In the case of this clonotype: The CDR3 carries no conserved terminal phenylalanine or tryptophan, so it likely arises from a read error. J is TRBJ1-6 and V is TRBV10-3; D not certain. V lost 3 bases, J lost 5 bases, and 11 bases lay in between. This CDR3 spans 15 amino acids. CDR1 and CDR2 (germline): ENHRY, SYGVKD. CDR3 region: CAISEGAGNNSPLHL. CDR3 DNA: TGTGCCATCAGTGAAGGCGCGGGGAATAATTCACCCCTCCACCTT.

This clonotype turned up a few times. The rearrangement joins TRBV19 to TRBJ2-1, with 8 bases aligning to TRBD1. The last part of the DNA fits TRBJ2-7 better; the J call may be wrong. CDR1 is LNHDA, CDR2 SQIVND, per germline (reference sequence). This CDR3 contains 14 residues. DNA of the CDR3: TGTGCCAGTAGTACTACAGGGGGATCCTACGAGCAGTACTTC. Protein product: CASSTTGGSYEQYF.

This chain joins TRBV27 and TRBJ2-5, with D perhaps TRBD1 (6 bases). The J call may be in error: the DNA end matches TRBJ2-7 better. CDR1 and CDR2 from the germline V gene are MNHEY and SMNVEV (reference sequence). The CDR3 is 16 residues long. CDR3 loop: CASSSRPPGHLYEQYF. The CDR3 DNA sequence: TGTGCCAGCAGTTCCCGGCCTCCGGGACACCTCTACGAGCAGTACTTC.

This clonotype turned up a few times. This rearrangement joins TRBV6-2 or TRBV6-3 to TRBJ2-7; no clear D. CDR1 MNHEY and CDR2 SVGEGT come from the germline V gene. V was cut by 4 bases and J by 4 bases, with 5 bases left in between. There are 11 residues in the CDR3. CDR3 residues: CASSWLYEQYF. CDR3 in DNA: TGTGCCAGCAGTTGGTTATACGAGCAGTACTTC.

This clonotype has just a few counts. This rearrangement joins TRBV18 to TRBJ2-1, with D tentatively TRBD1 (6 bases). Per germline, CDR1 KGHSH and CDR2 LQKENI. V was pared by 2 bases and J by 10 bases, with 27 bases between. The CDR3 spans 18 residues. CDR3 bases: TGTGCCAGCTCACCAAATGGGGCCCTCAGGGGCCCCTCGAGGGAGCAGTTCTTC. Its protein product is CASSPNGALRGPSREQFF.

The chain carries TRBV7-8 and TRBJ1-3; the D is unclear. Trimming left V 1 base short and J 0 bases short, with 7 bases between. CDR3 size: 15 residues. Germline assignment: CDR1 SGHVS and CDR2 FQNEAQ. CDR3 loop: CASSLGLNSGNTIYF. In DNA form, the CDR3 reads TGTGCCAGCAGCTTAGGTTTGAACTCTGGAAACACCATATATTTT.

This clonotype was seen a handful of times. The chain has TRBV7-9 and TRBJ1-2; D is unresolved. The CDR3 length is 11 residues. With 4 bases removed from V and 11 bases from J, the gap between germline ends came to 11 bases. CDR1 and CDR2 from the germline V gene are SEHNR and FQNEAQ (reference sequence). In DNA, the CDR3 is TGTGCCAGCAGCTCAGCTCTCACTTACACCTTC. Amino acids: CASSSALTYTF.

The chain has TRBV6-5 and TRBJ2-5, with 10 bases matching TRBD2. Germline loops: CDR1 MNHEY, CDR2 SVGAGI. V gave up 2 bases and J gave up 3 bases; unmatched junction bases: 3. The CDR3 extends over 15 amino acids. The CDR3 protein is CASSYRLAGEETQYF. In nucleotides, the CDR3 is TGTGCCAGCAGTTACCGGCTAGCGGGGGAAGAGACCCAGTACTTC.

The J gene is TRBJ2-3, the V gene TRBV4-2; a weak D match, TRBD2 (5 bases). The germline V gene has CDR1 LGHNA and CDR2 YNFKEQ. V lost 0 bases and J lost 0, with 13 bases in between. This CDR3 spans 17 amino acids. CDR3 DNA sequence: TGTGCCAGCAGCCAAGATACGTTGTCGGGGAGCACAGATACGCAGTATTTT. Translation gives CASSQDTLSGSTDTQYF.

The chain employs TRBV2 and TRBJ2-5, with 8 bases fitting TRBD1. The V gene's germline CDR1 is SNHLY and CDR2 FYNNEI. The CDR3 contains 15 residues. V dropped 3 bases and J dropped 2; count of bases not matched to a gene: 5. Written as DNA, the CDR3 is TGTGCCAGCAGTGAGGACAGGGTGGGACAAGAGACCCAGTACTTC. Residues: CASSEDRVGQETQYF.

The rearrangement joins TRBV27 to TRBJ2-5, with 9 positions matching TRBD2. Looked up from germline, CDR1 is MNHEY and CDR2 is SMNVEV (reference sequence). V gave up 2 bases and J gave up 2 bases; unmatched junction bases: 12. The CDR3 totals 18 residues. CDR3 coding DNA: TGTGCCAGCAGTTTAGCGGGGACTAGCTCGACAAGACAAGAGACCCAGTACTTC. Amino acids: CASSLAGTSSTRQETQYF.

This chain connects TRBV9 to TRBJ1-6; TRBD1 matches 8 bases. This CDR3 has 15 amino acids. Trimming removed 0 bases from V and 7 bases from J; junction bases left unmatched: 3. CDR1 is SGDLS and CDR2 is YYNGEE in the germline V gene. CDR3 loop: CASSVAAGGNSPLHF. The CDR3 region has the DNA TGTGCCAGCAGCGTAGCTGCAGGGGGCAATTCACCCCTCCACTTT.

This clonotype was seen a few times. The chain joins TRBV29-1 to TRBJ2-2; D gene unclear. CDR1 is SQVTM, CDR2 ANQGSEA, per germline. The CDR3 length is 12 residues. With 4 bases removed from V and 6 bases from J, the gap between germline ends came to 9 bases. Written as DNA, the CDR3 is TGCAGCGTTGTGTACGGGCCCGGGGAGCTGTTTTTT. It encodes CSVVYGPGELFF.

This clonotype was counted between two and nine times. This chain joins TRBV20-1 and TRBJ2-4, with 10 bases fitting TRBD2. The CDR3 covers 15 residues. After removal of 5 bases from V and 1 base from J, the junction contained 5 bases not matched to a gene. CDR1 is DFQATT, CDR2 SNEGSKA, per germline (reference sequence). In DNA form, the CDR3 reads TGCAGTGCTTCTAAGCGGGGGGGCGCCAAAAACATTCAGTACTTC. It specifies CSASKRGGAKNIQYF.

The CDR3 is CASSLEFWGGKNIQYF. CDR3 in DNA: TGCGCCAGCAGCTTGGAGTTCTGGGGTGGTAAAAACATTCAGTACTTC. The chain couples TRBV5-1 to TRBJ2-4, with D uncertain. The germline CDR1 and CDR2 sequences are SGHRS and YFSETQ. The CDR3 length is 16 residues. With 0 bases removed from V and 4 bases from J, the gap between germline ends came to 14 bases.

In its sample, this clonotype was seen a few times. The CDR3 sequence is CATSRDSVWEQYF. The CDR3 nucleotides read TGTGCCACCAGCAGAGATTCCGTCTGGGAGCAGTACTTC. The chain links TRBV15 to TRBJ2-7; D unresolved. Trimming took off 0 bases at V and 7 bases at J, with 10 bases between the two ends. CDR3 length equals 13 residues. Per the germline V gene, CDR1 is LNHNV and CDR2 is YYDKDF (reference sequence).

In its sample, this clonotype was seen a few times. This chain joins TRBV4-3 and TRBJ2-7; D is perhaps TRBD1 (5 bases). The CDR3 runs to 14 residues. The germline gives CDR1 LGHNA, CDR2 YSLEER. Trimming pared 2 bases from V and 5 bases from J, leaving 13 bases between. CDR3 DNA: TGCGCCAGCAGCCAAAGGCAGGGTCGGCACGAGCAGTACTTC. The encoded protein is CASSQRQGRHEQYF.

The CDR3 DNA reads as TGCAGCGGCACGGGACAGGGGGTCAATGAGCAGTTCTTC. Translation: CSGTGQGVNEQFF. The chain recombines TRBV29-1 with TRBJ2-1, with 11 bases identical to TRBD1. The V segment lost 7 bases and the J segment 6 bases; nucleotides outside the gene matches: 5. CDR3 size: 13 residues. CDR1 is SQVTM, CDR2 ANQGSEA, per germline.